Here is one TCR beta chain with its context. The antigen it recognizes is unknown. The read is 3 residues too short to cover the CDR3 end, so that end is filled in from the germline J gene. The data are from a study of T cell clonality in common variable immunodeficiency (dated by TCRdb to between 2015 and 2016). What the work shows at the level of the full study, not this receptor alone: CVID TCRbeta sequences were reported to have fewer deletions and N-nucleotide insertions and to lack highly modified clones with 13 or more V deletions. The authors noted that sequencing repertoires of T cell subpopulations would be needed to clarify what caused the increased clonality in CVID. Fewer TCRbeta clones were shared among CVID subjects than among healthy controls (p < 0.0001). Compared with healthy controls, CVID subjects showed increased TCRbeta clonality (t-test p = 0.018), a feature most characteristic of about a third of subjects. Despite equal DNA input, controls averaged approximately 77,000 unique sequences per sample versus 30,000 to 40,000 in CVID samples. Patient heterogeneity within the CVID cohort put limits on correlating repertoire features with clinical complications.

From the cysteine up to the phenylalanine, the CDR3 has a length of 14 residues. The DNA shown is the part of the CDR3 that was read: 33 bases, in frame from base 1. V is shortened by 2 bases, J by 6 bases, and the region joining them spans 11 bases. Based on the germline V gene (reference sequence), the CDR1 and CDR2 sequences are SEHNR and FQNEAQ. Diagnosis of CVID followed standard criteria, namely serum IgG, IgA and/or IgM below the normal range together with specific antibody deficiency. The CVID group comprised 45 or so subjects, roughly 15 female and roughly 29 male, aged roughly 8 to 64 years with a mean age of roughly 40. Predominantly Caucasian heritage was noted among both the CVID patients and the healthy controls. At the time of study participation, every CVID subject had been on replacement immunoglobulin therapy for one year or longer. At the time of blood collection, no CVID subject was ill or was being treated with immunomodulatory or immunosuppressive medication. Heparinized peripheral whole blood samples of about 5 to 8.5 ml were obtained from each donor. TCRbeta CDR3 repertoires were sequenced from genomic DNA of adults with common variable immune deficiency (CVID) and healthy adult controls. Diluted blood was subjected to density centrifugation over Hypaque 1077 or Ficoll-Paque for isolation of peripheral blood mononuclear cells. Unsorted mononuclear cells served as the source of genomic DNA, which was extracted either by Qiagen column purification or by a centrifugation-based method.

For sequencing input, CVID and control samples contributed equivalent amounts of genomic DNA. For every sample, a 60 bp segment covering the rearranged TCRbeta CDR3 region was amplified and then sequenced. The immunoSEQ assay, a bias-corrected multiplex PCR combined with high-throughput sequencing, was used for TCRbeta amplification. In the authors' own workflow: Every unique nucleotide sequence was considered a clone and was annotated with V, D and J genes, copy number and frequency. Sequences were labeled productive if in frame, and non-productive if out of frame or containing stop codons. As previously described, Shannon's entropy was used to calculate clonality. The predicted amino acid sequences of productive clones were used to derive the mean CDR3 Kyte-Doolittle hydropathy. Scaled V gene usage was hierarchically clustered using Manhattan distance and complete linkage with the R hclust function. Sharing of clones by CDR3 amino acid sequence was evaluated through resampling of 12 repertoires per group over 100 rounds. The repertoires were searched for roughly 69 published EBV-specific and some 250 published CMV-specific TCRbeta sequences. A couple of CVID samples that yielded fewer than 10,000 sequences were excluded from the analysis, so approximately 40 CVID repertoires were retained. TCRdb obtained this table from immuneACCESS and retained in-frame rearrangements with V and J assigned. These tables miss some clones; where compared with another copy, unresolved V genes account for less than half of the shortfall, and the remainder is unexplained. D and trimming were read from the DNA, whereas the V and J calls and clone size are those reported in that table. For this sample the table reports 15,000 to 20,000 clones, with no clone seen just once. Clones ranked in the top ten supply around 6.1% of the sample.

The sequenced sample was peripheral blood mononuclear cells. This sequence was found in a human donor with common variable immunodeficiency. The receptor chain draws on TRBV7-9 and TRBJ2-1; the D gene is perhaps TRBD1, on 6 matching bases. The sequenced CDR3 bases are TGTGCCAGCAGCTTAACCCAGGGGCTCAATGAG. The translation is CASSLTQGLNE. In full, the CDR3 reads CASSLTQGLNEQFF.